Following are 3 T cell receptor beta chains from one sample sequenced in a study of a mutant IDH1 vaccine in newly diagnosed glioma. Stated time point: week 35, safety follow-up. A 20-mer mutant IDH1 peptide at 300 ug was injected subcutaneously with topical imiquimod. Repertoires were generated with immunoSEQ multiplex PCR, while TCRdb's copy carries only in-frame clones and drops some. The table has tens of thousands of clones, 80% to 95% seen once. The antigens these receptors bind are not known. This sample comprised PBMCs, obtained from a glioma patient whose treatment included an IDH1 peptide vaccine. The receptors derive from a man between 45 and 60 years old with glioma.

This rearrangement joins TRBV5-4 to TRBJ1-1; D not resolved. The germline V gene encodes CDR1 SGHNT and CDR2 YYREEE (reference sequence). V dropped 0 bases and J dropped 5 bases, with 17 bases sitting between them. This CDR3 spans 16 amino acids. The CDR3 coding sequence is TGTGCCAGCAGCTTGGCCGGGTTAGGGTCCTGGACTGAAGCTTTCTTT. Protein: CASSLAGLGSWTEAFF.

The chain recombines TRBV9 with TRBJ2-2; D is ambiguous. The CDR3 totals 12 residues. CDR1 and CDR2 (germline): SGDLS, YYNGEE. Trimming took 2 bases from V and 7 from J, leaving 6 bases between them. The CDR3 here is CASSVALGELFF. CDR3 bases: TGTGCCAGCAGCGTGGCCCTCGGGGAGCTGTTTTTT. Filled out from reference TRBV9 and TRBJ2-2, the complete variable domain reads DSGVTQTPKHLITATGQRVTLRCSPRSGDLSVYWYQQSLDQGLQFLIQYYNGEERAKGNILERFSAQQFPDLHSELNLSSLELGDSALYFCASSVALGELFFGEGSRLTVL.

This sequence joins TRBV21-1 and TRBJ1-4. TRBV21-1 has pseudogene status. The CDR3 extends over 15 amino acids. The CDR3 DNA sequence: TGTGCCAGCAGCTGCGCCGGGGGGCAAGGTGAAAAACTGTTTTTT. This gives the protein CASSCAGGQGEKLFF.